The 21 T cell receptor beta chains in this list originate from one sample, sequenced in a study of cytomegalovirus exposure and HLA in healthy donors. The primer mix had 60 Vbeta and 13 Jbeta primers. Some clones are missing from TCRdb's copy, which holds only in-frame ones; the method was immunoSEQ multiplex PCR. The sample holds about 140,000 clones. What was sequenced was PBMCs. The origin of the receptors is a woman aged 18-30 years in good health and CMV-seronegative.

The chain links TRBV30 to TRBJ2-2; TRBD2 matches 7 bases. The J segment lost 6 bases and the V segment lost 3 bases, leaving 13 bases of the junction unmatched. Germline CDR1 reads GTSNPN; CDR2 reads SVGIG (reference sequence). The CDR3 covers 16 residues. CDR3 DNA sequence: TGTGCCTGGAGCTTAGGTCCACTAGCGCAATCCGGGGAGCTGTTTTTT. It is translated as CAWSLGPLAQSGELFF.

The V call is TRBV5-6, the J call TRBJ1-2; no reliable D call. The germline V gene encodes CDR1 SGHDT and CDR2 YYEEEE. Trimming shortened V by 1 base and J by 4 bases, and 11 bases separated the two germline ends. The CDR3 is 14 amino acids. The DNA of the CDR3 is TGTGCCAGCAGCTTGATCGGGGAGGCCTATGGCTACACCTTC. Translating it yields CASSLIGEAYGYTF.

CDR3 residues: CASSVDSGHSTDTQYF. The CDR3 region has the DNA TGTGCCAGCAGCGTAGATAGCGGCCACAGCACAGATACGCAGTATTTT. The V call is TRBV9, the J call TRBJ2-3; a possible D gene is TRBD2 (6 bases). The CDR3 totals 16 residues. Trimming removed 0 bases from V and 0 bases from J, with 11 bases in between. CDR1 SGDLS and CDR2 YYNGEE come from the germline V gene.

The rearrangement links TRBV2 to TRBJ2-5; 7 bases line up with TRBD1. This CDR3 region has 14 residues. In germline, CDR1 is SNHLY, CDR2 FYNNEI. V was pared by 5 bases and J by 2 bases, with 5 bases of the junction left unmatched. The CDR3 here is CASSSLTGQETQYF. DNA for the CDR3: TGTGCCAGCAGTTCCCTGACAGGGCAAGAGACCCAGTACTTC.

The gene calls are TRBV27 and TRBJ1-5; the D gene is possibly TRBD1 (6 bases). The CDR3 is made up of 15 amino acids. CDR1 and CDR2 from the germline V gene are MNHEY and SMNVEV (reference sequence). The V gene lost 6 bases and the J gene lost 0 bases, with 12 bases spanning the gap. In DNA, the CDR3 is TGTGCCAGCAGATACACAGGGTATAGCAATCAGCCCCAGCATTTT. Its protein product is CASRYTGYSNQPQHF.

V gene TRBV2 combines with J gene TRBJ2-3, with D possibly matching TRBD1 (6 bases). The CDR3 loop spans 16 amino acids. The V gene's germline CDR1 is SNHLY and CDR2 FYNNEI. Trimming cost V 4 bases and J 1 base, with 15 bases left between them. CDR3 DNA: TGTGCCAGCAGTGGCCTCTGGGCAGGGGGCACAGATACGCAGTATTTT. Amino acids: CASSGLWAGGTDTQYF.

The J gene is TRBJ1-4, the V gene TRBV30; possibly TRBD1 for D (5 bases). This CDR3 has 17 residues. Trimming took 2 bases from V and 4 from J, leaving 20 bases between them. From germline, CDR1 is GTSNPN and CDR2 SVGIG (reference sequence). As DNA, the CDR3 is TGTGCCTGGAGTAGGGGTGGAGGGCTTCTGTTTAATGAAAAACTGTTTTTT. It encodes CAWSRGGGLLFNEKLFF.

The rearrangement links TRBV19 to TRBJ1-2, with 8 bases lining up with TRBD1. The CDR3 spans 13 residues. With 8 bases clipped from V and 4 bases from J, the junction kept 6 bases outside the gene matches. CDR1 is LNHDA, CDR2 SQIVND, per germline (reference sequence). For the CDR3, the DNA is TGTGCCAGTCGGACGACAGGGGTCTATGGCTACACCTTC. Its translation is CASRTTGVYGYTF.

The J gene is TRBJ2-7, the V gene TRBV7-3, with 7 bases fitting TRBD1. The CDR3 spans 15 residues. The ends lost 2 bases at V and 0 bases at J; junction bases unmatched: 4. The V gene's germline CDR1 is SGHTA and CDR2 FQGTGA. CDR3 in amino acids: CASSLQSGGSYEQYF. The CDR3 DNA reads as TGTGCCAGCAGCTTACAGTCAGGGGGCTCCTACGAGCAGTACTTC.

The chain links TRBV5-1 to TRBJ1-2; D gene unclear. This CDR3 is built from 15 residues. The V end lost 0 bases, the J end lost 4 bases, and 13 bases lay between the germline ends. The germline CDR1 and CDR2 sequences are SGHRS and YFSETQ. The CDR3 loop reads CASSLGPGLTYGYTF. The DNA of the CDR3 is TGCGCCAGCAGCTTGGGTCCGGGTCTTACCTATGGCTACACCTTC.

The chain employs TRBV28 and TRBJ1-2, with D possibly being TRBD1 (6 bases). Trimming cost V 4 bases and J 2 bases, with 8 bases left between them. Germline values: CDR1 MDHEN, CDR2 SYDVKM. CDR3 length: 13 amino acids. Here the CDR3 reads CASSSGQNYGYTF. CDR3 bases: TGTGCCAGCAGTTCCGGACAGAACTATGGCTACACCTTC.

The chain has TRBV27 and TRBJ1-2, with 9 nucleotides matching TRBD1. CDR1 MNHEY and CDR2 SMNVEV come from the germline V gene (reference sequence). V was pared by 2 bases and J by 4 bases, with 5 bases of the junction left unmatched. There are 15 residues in the CDR3. This CDR3 is CASSLKQGAGYGYTF. CDR3 in DNA: TGTGCCAGCAGTTTAAAACAGGGGGCTGGCTATGGCTACACCTTC.

This rearrangement joins TRBV4-3 to TRBJ2-2; 12 bases are shared with TRBD1. The ends lost 4 bases at V and 6 bases at J; junction bases unmatched: 9. The CDR3 runs 17 residues. Germline V gene lookup returns CDR1 LGHNA and CDR2 YSLEER. The CDR3 coding sequence is TGCGCCAGCAGCCGCACCGGGACAGGGGGCAGGGCCGGGGAGCTGTTTTTT. Translating gives CASSRTGTGGRAGELFF.

The chain recombines TRBV6-1 with TRBJ1-3, with a possible D match to TRBD1 (6 bases). From germline, CDR1 is MNHNS and CDR2 SASEGT. Trimming pared 5 bases from V and 0 bases from J, leaving 11 bases between. This CDR3 contains 15 residues. In DNA, the CDR3 is TGTGCCAGCAGTATACAGGGAGACTCTGGAAACACCATATATTTT. Its protein product is CASSIQGDSGNTIYF.

This chain connects TRBV10-3 to TRBJ2-1; D might be TRBD2 (5 bases). Trimming stripped 3 bases from V and 10 bases from J, with 10 bases between. CDR3 size: 12 residues. Germline lookup yields CDR1 ENHRY and CDR2 SYGVKD. CDR3: CAISDPLAEQFF. CDR3 nucleotide sequence: TGTGCCATCAGTGACCCTTTAGCGGAGCAGTTCTTC.

The rearrangement uses TRBV11-1 and TRBJ1-2; D uncertain. Per the germline V gene, CDR1 is SGHAT and CDR2 is FQDESV (reference sequence). The CDR3 covers 12 residues. V lost 3 bases to trimming and J lost 7 bases, with 9 bases between them. The CDR3, as DNA: TGTGCCAGCAGCTTCGGCGGAGGTGGCTACACCTTC. Amino acid sequence: CASSFGGGGYTF.

In the case of this clone: One end of the junction does not line up with germline, which may come from a read error. This chain joins TRBV7-9 and TRBJ2-1; 7 nucleotides align to TRBD2. Per germline, CDR1 SEHNR and CDR2 FQNEAQ (reference sequence). The CDR3 runs 16 residues. DNA for the CDR3: TGTGCCAGCAGCTTATCAGGACTAGGCTCCTACAATGGGCAGTTCTTC. It encodes CASSLSGLGSYNGQFF.

This sequence joins TRBV21-1 and TRBJ2-1; TRBD2, as called in the table, went unchecked against the DNA. TRBV21-1 is deemed a pseudogene. CDR3 length: 15 residues. This CDR3 reads CASSKDGSAYNEQFF. Written as DNA, the CDR3 is TGTGCCAGCAGCAAAGATGGTAGCGCCTACAATGAGCAGTTCTTC.

The chain's CDR3 is CASSHVGSWYNEQFF. CDR3 bases: TGTGCCAGCAGCCACGTCGGGAGTTGGTACAATGAGCAGTTCTTC. The V call is TRBV14, the J call TRBJ2-1, with D perhaps matching TRBD2 (6 bases). CDR3 length equals 15 residues. V was trimmed by 3 bases and J by 4 bases, leaving 13 bases between them. Looked up from germline, CDR1 is SGHDN and CDR2 is FVKESK.

The chain is built from TRBV7-9 and TRBJ2-7; TRBD1 is a possible D gene (5 bases). V was cut by 3 bases and J by 0 bases, with 12 bases left in between. The CDR3 length is 15 residues. The germline V gene has CDR1 SEHNR and CDR2 FQNEAQ (reference sequence). CDR3 protein: CASSLGPLSSYEQYF. The CDR3 bases are TGTGCCAGCAGCTTGGGGCCTCTGAGCTCCTACGAGCAGTACTTC.

The chain links TRBV5-1 to TRBJ1-4; D might be TRBD1 (5 bases). Germline V gives CDR1 SGHRS, CDR2 YFSETQ. The CDR3 extends over 13 amino acids. V lost 5 bases and J lost 7, with 12 bases in between. The CDR3, as DNA: TGCGCCAGCAGGCTACCGGACACTGAAAAACTGTTTTTT. Its translation is CASRLPDTEKLFF.